This TCR beta chain was sequenced during a study of shared clonotypes between healthy human individuals. Looking at the study overall: A donor's plate count was three for CD4 naive and three for CD4 memory; CD8 naive had two and CD8 memory one.

Findings and caveats of the study: Inspection by rarefaction showed sorted-subset sequencing to be incomplete despite large depth. Of the naive CD4 clonotypes, 4% to 5% were shared across a handful of donors. Naive subsets generally had larger estimated richness than memory subsets.

The CDR3 spans 12 residues. CDR1 and CDR2 (germline): MNHNS, SASEGT. Deletions cut 5 bases from V and 6 bases from J, with 10 bases between. Method: immunoSEQ multiplex PCR; TCRdb's copy keeps in-frame clones and lacks some. This sample has about 1,800,000 clones; less than 95% occur once, and the top ten carry 1% to 1.5%. On this clone: The antigen is unknown.

Terminally differentiated effector memory CD45RA+ cells were left out of the naive CD8 fraction, which was CD45RO-negative and positively selected for CCR7. The source of this sequence is a man aged 18 to 29 in good health. This sequence joins TRBV6-1 and TRBJ1-1; no definite D call. Sequenced input: naive CD8+ T cells sorted from blood. CDR3 sequence reads: CASSPHDAEAFF. As DNA, the CDR3 is TGTGCCAGCAGTCCACATGACGCTGAAGCTTTCTTT.